A single sample gave rise to the 5 T cell receptor beta chains below, sequenced in a study of shared clonotypes between healthy human individuals. Repertoires were generated with immunoSEQ multiplex PCR, while TCRdb's copy carries only in-frame clones and drops some. The sample has around 1.1 million clones, about 72% seen once; the top ten hold over 0.8%. Sequenced sample: memory CD4+ T cells from PBMCs. The subset: CD45RA-negative fraction. The receptors were sampled from a young man in good health. Some clones in this sample may be carry-over from other donors' samples.

This chain uses TRBV5-4 with TRBJ2-1; 10 nucleotides line up with TRBD2. Losses at the gene ends were 4 bases for V and 1 base for J; bases not matched to a gene: 5. Germline lookup yields CDR1 SGHNT and CDR2 YYREEE (reference sequence). CDR3 size: 16 residues. CDR3 residues: CASSTPSGRSYNEQFF. The CDR3 DNA is TGTGCCAGCAGCACTCCTAGCGGGAGATCCTACAATGAGCAGTTCTTC.

This chain connects TRBV5-1 to TRBJ1-4; possibly TRBD1 for D (5 bases). Germline CDR1 reads SGHRS; CDR2 reads YFSETQ. The ends were cut back, 5 bases at V and 8 bases at J, with 22 bases in the middle. The CDR3 is 16 amino acids. This CDR3 reads CASRSGPTGYGEKLFF. In nucleotides, the CDR3 is TGCGCCAGCAGATCGGGACCCACGGGTTACGGAGAAAAACTGTTTTTT.

This clone has a handful of counts. The rearrangement joins TRBV6-1 to TRBJ2-7; 8 nucleotides agree with TRBD2. The V and J ends lost 2 bases and 7 bases, in that order; junction bases with no gene match: 10. CDR1 MNHNS and CDR2 SASEGT come from the germline V gene. This CDR3 is built from 15 residues. CDR3: CASSESTGGPREQYF. In DNA, the CDR3 is TGTGCCAGCAGTGAATCAACGGGAGGGCCGCGAGAGCAGTACTTC.

The chain is built from TRBV9 and TRBJ2-5; 7 nucleotides align to TRBD2. J lost 5 bases, V lost 3 bases, and 4 bases had no gene match. The V gene's germline CDR1 is SGDLS and CDR2 YYNGEE. The CDR3 is made up of 13 amino acids. In DNA form, the CDR3 reads TGTGCCAGCAGCGGAACTAGCGCCGAGACCCAGTACTTC. This sequence encodes CASSGTSAETQYF.

As concerns this clone: Just one base apart from a much larger clone, this may be a read error. The CDR3 DNA reads TGTGCCAGTAGCGTAAGACAGGGGTTTAGCGCGGGTCAGCCCCAGCATTTT. Translation: CASSVRQGFSAGQPQHF. V is TRBV19 and J is TRBJ1-5; TRBD1 matches 8 bases. Trimming at V came to 6 bases and at J to 6 bases, leaving 16 bases not matched to a gene. There are 17 residues in the CDR3. From germline, CDR1 is LNHDA and CDR2 SQIVND (reference sequence).